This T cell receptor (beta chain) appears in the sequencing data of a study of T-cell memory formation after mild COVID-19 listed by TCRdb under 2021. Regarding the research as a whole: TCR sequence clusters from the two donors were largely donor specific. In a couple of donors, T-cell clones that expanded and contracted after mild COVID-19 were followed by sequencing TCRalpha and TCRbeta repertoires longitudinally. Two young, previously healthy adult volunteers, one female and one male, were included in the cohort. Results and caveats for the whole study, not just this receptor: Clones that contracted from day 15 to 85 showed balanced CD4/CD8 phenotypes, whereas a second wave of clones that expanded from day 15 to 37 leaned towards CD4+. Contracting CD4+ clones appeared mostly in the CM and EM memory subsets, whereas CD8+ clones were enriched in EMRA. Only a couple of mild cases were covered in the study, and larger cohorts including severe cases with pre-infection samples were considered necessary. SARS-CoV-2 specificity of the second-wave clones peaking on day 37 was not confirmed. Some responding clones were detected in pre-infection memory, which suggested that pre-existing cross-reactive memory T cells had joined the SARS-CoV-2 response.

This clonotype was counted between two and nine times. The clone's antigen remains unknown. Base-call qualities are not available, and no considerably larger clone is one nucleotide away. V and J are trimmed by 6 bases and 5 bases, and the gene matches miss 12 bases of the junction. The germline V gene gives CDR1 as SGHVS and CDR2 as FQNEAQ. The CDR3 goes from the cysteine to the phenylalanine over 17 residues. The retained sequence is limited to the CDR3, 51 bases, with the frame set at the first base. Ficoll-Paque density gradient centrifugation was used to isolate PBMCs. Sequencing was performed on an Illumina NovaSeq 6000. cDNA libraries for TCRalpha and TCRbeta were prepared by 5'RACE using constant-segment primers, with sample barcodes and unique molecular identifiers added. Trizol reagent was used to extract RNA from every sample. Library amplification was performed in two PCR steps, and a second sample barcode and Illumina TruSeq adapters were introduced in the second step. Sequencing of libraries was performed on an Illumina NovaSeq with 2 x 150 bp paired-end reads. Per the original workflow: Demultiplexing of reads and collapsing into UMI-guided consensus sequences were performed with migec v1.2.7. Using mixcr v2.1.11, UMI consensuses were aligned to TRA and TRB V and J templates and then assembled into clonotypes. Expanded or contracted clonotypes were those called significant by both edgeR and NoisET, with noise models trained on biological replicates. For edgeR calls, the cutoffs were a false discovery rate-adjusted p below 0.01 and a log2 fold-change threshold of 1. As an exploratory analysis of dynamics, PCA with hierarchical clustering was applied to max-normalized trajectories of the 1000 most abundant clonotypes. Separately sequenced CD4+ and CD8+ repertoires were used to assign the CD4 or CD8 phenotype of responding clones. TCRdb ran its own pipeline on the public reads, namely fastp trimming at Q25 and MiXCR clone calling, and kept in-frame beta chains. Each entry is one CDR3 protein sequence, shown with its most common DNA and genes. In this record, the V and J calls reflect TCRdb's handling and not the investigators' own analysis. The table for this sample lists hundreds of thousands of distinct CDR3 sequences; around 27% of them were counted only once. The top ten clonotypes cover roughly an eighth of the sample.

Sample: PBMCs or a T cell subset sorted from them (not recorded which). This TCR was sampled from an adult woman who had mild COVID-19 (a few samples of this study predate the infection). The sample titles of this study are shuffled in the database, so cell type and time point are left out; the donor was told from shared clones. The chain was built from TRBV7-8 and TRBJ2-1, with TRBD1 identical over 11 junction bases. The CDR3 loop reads CASRPGTGGTDHNEQFF. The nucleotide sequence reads TGTGCCAGCAGGCCCGGGACAGGGGGGACGGACCACAATGAGCAGTTCTTC.